The rows below give T cell receptor beta chains drawn from one sample of a study of Ad26.COV2.S vaccination and SARS-CoV-2 variants. Here immunoSEQ multiplex PCR was the method, and the copy in TCRdb shows in-frame clones only, minus some. The sample includes 350,000 to 450,000 clones, about nine tenths seen only once; the top ten take 3.4%. Sequenced material: peripheral blood, taken in a trial of Ad26.COV2.S vaccine versus placebo. These receptors came from a person aged 18-65 years who received the Ad26.COV2.S COVID-19 vaccine or a placebo. The CDR3 runs from the conserved cysteine through the conserved F or W. D genes are given only for firm matches. Clone size is stated in some rows and not others, as once, few, many or a class when expanded.

cdr3_aa cdr3_nt j_call v_call clone_size d_call
CASSLGTGSGYGYTF TGTGCCAGCAGCTTAGGGACAGGGTCGGGGTATGGCTACACCTTC TRBJ1-2 TRBV7-9 . TRBD1
CASSLPSDRNTEAFF TGTGCCAGCAGCTTACCGAGCGACAGGAACACTGAAGCTTTCTTT TRBJ1-1 TRBV7-9 . .
CASSQGQGGGQPQHF TGTGCCAGCAGCCAAGGGCAGGGAGGAGGACAGCCCCAGCATTTT TRBJ1-5 TRBV3-1/TRBV3-2 . .
CASSLMSNTEAFF TGTGCCAGCAGTTTAATGTCGAACACTGAAGCTTTCTTT TRBJ1-1 TRBV12-3/TRBV12-4 . .
CASSLDAGTDTQYF TGTGCCAGCAGCTTGGATGCAGGCACAGATACGCAGTATTTT TRBJ2-3 TRBV5-6 . .
CASSRPGQGVYEQYF TGTGCCAGCAGCCGCCCGGGACAGGGGGTCTACGAGCAGTACTTC TRBJ2-7 TRBV14 . TRBD1
CASRNTGDYGYTF TGTGCCAGCAGGAATACAGGGGATTATGGCTACACCTTC TRBJ1-2 TRBV5-6 once TRBD1
CSVRASQLEKLFF TGCAGCGTTCGAGCCAGCCAATTAGAAAAACTGTTTTTT TRBJ1-4 TRBV29-1 . .
CASRMGGRTEAFF TGTGCCAGCAGAATGGGAGGCCGTACTGAAGCTTTCTTT TRBJ1-1 TRBV12-3/TRBV12-4 . .
CASSPERGTPGYGYTF TGTGCCAGCAGCCCCGAGCGAGGGACCCCTGGCTATGGCTACACCTTC TRBJ1-2 TRBV4-2 . .
CASGLDRPVLPEAFF TGTGCTAGTGGTTTGGACCGACCAGTCCTCCCTGAAGCTTTCTTT TRBJ1-1 TRBV12-5 few .
CASSPSGTGELFF TGTGCCAGCAGCCCCTCGGGAACCGGGGAGCTGTTTTTT TRBJ2-2 TRBV12-3/TRBV12-4 once .
CASSLYRGTEAFF TGTGCCAGCAGCTTGTACAGGGGAACTGAAGCTTTCTTT TRBJ1-1 TRBV5-5 . TRBD1
CASSYEGGIDGYTF TGTGCCAGCAGCTATGAGGGTGGGATTGATGGCTACACCTTC TRBJ1-2 TRBV5-6 . .
CAWQPRGDYGYTF TGTGCCTGGCAACCCAGGGGAGACTATGGCTACACCTTC TRBJ1-2 TRBV30 . .
CASSQVEGHGYTF TGTGCCAGCAGCCAAGTTGAAGGGCATGGCTACACCTTC TRBJ1-2 TRBV3-1/TRBV3-2 . .
CSEGLARETQYF TGCAGCGAGGGACTAGCGCGGGAGACCCAGTACTTC TRBJ2-5 TRBV29-1 . TRBD2
CASRIGGYEQYF TGTGCCAGCAGAATCGGAGGATACGAGCAGTACTTC TRBJ2-7 TRBV11-2 . .
CASSSLTTRVDSYEQYF TGTGCCAGCTCATCTCTGACCACCAGGGTCGATTCCTACGAGCAGTACTTC TRBJ2-7 TRBV18 . .
CSASETANEKLFF TGCAGTGCTAGTGAGACAGCGAATGAAAAACTGTTTTTT TRBJ1-4 TRBV20-1 . .
CASSLEPGLQETQYF TGCGCCAGCAGCTTGGAACCGGGACTTCAAGAGACCCAGTACTTC TRBJ2-5 TRBV5-1 . .
CASSIRQPGASGNTIYF TGTGCCAGTAGTATTCGACAGCCAGGCGCCTCTGGAAACACCATATATTTT TRBJ1-3 TRBV19 few .
CATSRVGWEEAKNIQYF TGTGCCACCAGCAGAGTTGGATGGGAGGAAGCCAAAAACATTCAGTACTTC TRBJ2-4 TRBV15 . .
CASSTRGQENTDTQYF TGCGCCAGCAGCACCAGAGGACAGGAGAACACAGATACGCAGTATTTT TRBJ2-3 TRBV5-1 . TRBD1
CASSIGRETQYF TGTGCCAGTAGTATAGGTCGGGAGACCCAGTACTTC TRBJ2-5 TRBV19 . .